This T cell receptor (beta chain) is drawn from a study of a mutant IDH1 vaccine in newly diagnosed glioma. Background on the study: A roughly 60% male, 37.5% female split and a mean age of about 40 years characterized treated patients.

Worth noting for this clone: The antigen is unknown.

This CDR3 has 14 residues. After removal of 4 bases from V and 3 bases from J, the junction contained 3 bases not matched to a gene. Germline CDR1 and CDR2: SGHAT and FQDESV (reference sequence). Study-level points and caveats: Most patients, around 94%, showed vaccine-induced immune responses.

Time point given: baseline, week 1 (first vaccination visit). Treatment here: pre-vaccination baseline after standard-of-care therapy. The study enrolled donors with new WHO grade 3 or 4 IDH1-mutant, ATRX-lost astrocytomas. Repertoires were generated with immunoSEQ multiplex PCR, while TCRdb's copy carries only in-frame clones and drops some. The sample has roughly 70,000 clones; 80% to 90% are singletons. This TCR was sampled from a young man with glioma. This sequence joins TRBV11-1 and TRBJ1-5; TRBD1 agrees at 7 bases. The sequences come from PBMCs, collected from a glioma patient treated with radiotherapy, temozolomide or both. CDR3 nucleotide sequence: TGTGCCAGCAGCTCAGGGGGGGCCAATCAGCCCCAGCATTTT. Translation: CASSSGGANQPQHF.